The subject of this entry is one TCR beta chain. At one end, the junction sequence differs from germline, possibly due to a read error. A universal primer site came from template switching; cDNA carried unique molecular identifiers. TCRdb re-analysed the 5' RACE reads in MiXCR, keeping a single row per CDR3 protein. The profile shows 550,000 to 800,000 distinct CDR3 sequences, about 7% of them singletons. This CDR3 comprises 18 residues. Germline CDR1 reads SGHAT; CDR2 reads FQDESV (reference sequence). The sample originates from a study of identical twins. These data also featured in a second study, about yellow fever vaccine responses in identical twins.

The genes are TRBV11-1 and TRBJ2-6, with 9 bases that match TRBD1. This TCR was sampled from a woman aged 18-29 years in good health. Sequenced input: PBMCs. CDR3 in amino acids: CASSLAGTGISGAIVLTF. In DNA form, the CDR3 reads TGTGCCAGCAGCTTAGCCGGGACAGGGATCTCTGGGGCCATCGTCCTGACTTTC.